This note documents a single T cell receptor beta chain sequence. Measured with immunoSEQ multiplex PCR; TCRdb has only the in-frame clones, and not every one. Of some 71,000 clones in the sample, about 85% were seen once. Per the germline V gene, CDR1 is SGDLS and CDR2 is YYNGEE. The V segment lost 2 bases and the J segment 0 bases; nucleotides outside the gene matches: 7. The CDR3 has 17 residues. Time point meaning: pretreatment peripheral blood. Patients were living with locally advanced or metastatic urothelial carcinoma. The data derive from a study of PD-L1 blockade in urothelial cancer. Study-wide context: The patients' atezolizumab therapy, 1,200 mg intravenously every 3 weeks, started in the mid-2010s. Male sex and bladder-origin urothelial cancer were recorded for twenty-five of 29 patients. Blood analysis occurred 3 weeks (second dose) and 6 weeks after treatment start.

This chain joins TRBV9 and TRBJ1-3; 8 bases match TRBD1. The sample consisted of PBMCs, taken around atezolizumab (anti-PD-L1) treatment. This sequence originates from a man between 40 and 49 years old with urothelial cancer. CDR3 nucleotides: TGTGCCAGCAGCGTGTCGACAGGGGCGGGCTCTGGAAACACCATATATTTT. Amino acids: CASSVSTGAGSGNTIYF.